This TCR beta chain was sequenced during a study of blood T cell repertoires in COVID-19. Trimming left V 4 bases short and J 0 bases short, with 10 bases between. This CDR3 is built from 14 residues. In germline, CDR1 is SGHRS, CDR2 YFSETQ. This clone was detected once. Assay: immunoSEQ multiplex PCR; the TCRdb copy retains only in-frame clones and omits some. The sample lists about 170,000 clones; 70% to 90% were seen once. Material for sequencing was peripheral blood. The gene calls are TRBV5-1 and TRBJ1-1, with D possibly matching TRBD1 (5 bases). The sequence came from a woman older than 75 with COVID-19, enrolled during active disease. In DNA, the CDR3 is TGCGCCAGCAGCCTGACAGCCTTGAACACTGAAGCTTTCTTT. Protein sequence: CASSLTALNTEAFF.